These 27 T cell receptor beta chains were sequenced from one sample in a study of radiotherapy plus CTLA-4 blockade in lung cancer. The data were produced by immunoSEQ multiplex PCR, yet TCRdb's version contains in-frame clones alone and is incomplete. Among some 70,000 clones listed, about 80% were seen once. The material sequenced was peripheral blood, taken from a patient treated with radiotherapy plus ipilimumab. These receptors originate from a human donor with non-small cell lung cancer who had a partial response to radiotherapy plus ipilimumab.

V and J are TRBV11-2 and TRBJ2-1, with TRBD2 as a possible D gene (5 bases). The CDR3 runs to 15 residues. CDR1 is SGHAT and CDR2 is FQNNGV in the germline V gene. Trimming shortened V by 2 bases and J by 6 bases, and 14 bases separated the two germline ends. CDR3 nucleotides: TGTGCCAGCAGCTTATGGGCTAGCACTTTCAATGAGCAGTTCTTC. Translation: CASSLWASTFNEQFF.

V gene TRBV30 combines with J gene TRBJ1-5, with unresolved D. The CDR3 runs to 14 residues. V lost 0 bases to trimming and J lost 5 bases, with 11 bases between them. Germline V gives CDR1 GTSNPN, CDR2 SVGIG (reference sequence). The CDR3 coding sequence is TGTGCCTGGAGTGTACCCCCGGAGGATCAGCCCCAGCATTTT. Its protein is CAWSVPPEDQPQHF. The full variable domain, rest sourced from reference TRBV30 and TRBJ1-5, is SQTIHQWPATLVQPVGSPLSLECTVEGTSNPNLYWYRQAAGRGLQLLFYSVGIGQISSEVPQNLSASRPQDRQFILSSKKLLLSDSGFYLCAWSVPPEDQPQHFGDGTRLSIL.

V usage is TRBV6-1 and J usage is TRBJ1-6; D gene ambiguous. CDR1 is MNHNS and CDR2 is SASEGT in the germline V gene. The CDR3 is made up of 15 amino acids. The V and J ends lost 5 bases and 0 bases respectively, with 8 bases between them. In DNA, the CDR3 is TGTGCCAGCAGTAAGGAGAGCTCCTATAATTCACCCCTCCACTTT. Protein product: CASSKESSYNSPLHF.

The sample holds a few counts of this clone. In DNA, the CDR3 is TGTGCCAGCAGTACACGGACTAGCGGACCCTACAATGAGCAGTTCTTC. Protein sequence: CASSTRTSGPYNEQFF. V gene TRBV27 combines with J gene TRBJ2-1; 10 bases fit TRBD2. The CDR3 contains 16 residues. V trimming: 5 bases; J trimming: 2 bases; junction bases outside the gene matches: 6. Germline CDR1 is MNHEY and CDR2 is SMNVEV (reference sequence).

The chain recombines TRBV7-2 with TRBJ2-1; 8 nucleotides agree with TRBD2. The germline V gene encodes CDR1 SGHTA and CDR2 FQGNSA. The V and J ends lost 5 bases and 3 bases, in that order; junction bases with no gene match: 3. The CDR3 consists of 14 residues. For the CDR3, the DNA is TGTGCCAGCAGCCTTAGCGGGGTCTACAATGAGCAGTTCTTC. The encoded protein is CASSLSGVYNEQFF.

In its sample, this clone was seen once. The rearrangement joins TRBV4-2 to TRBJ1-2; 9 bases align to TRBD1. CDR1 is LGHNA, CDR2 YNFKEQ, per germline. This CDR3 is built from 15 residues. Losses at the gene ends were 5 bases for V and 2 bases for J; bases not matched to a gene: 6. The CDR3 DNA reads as TGTGCCAGCAGCACGCGACAGGGGGTGAACTATGGCTACACCTTC. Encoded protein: CASSTRQGVNYGYTF.

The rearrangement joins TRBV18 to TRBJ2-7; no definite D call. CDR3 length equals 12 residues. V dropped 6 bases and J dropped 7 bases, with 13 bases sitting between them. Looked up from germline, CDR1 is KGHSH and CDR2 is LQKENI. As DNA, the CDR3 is TGTGCCAGCTCCCGCGAGGCCGGGGAGCAGTACTTC. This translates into CASSREAGEQYF.

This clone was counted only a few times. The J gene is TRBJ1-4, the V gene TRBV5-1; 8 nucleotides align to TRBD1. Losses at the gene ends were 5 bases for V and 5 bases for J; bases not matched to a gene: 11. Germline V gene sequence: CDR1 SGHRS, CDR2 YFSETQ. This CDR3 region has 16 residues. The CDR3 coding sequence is TGCGCCAGCAGACCCCGGCCCGACAGGGGCAATGAAAAACTGTTTTTT. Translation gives CASRPRPDRGNEKLFF.

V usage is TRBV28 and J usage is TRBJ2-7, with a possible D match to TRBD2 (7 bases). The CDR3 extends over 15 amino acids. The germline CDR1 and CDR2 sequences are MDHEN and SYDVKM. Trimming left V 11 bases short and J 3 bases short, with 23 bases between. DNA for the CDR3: TGTGCCGTCGTGGGGGGGGGCATAACCTACTACGAGCAGTACTTC. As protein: CAVVGGGITYYEQYF.

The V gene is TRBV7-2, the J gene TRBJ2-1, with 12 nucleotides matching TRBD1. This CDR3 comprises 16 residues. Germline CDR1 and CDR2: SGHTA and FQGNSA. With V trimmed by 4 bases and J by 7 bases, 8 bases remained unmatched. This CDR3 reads CASSSNRDRGRNEQFF. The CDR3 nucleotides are TGTGCCAGCAGCTCCAACCGGGACAGGGGGCGAAATGAGCAGTTCTTC. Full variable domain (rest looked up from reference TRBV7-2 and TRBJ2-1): GAGVSQSPSNKVTEKGKDVELRCDPISGHTALYWYRQSLGQGLEFLIYFQGNSAPDKSGLPSDRFSAERTGGSVSTLTIQRTQQEDSAVYLCASSSNRDRGRNEQFFGPGTRLTVL.

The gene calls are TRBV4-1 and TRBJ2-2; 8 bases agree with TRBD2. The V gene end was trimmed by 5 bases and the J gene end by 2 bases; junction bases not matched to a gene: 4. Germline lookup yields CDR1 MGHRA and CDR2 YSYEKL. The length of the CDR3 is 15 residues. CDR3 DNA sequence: TGCGCCAGCAGCTCGGGGGGGGCAAACACCGGGGAGCTGTTTTTT. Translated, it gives CASSSGGANTGELFF.

CDR3 region: CASSPLAGSYQETQYF. In DNA form, the CDR3 reads TGTGCCAGCAGCCCATTAGCGGGATCGTACCAAGAGACCCAGTACTTC. J is TRBJ2-5 and V is TRBV4-2, with TRBD2 identical over 8 bases. CDR1 is LGHNA and CDR2 is YNFKEQ in the germline V gene. This CDR3 is built from 16 residues. V was pared by 4 bases and J by 0 bases, with 7 bases of the junction left unmatched.

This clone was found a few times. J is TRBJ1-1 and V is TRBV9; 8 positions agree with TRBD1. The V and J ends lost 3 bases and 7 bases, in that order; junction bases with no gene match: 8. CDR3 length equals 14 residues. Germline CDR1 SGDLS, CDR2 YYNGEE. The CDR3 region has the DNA TGTGCCAGCAGCGCCGACAGGGGTGGATATGAAGCTTTCTTT. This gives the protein CASSADRGGYEAFF.

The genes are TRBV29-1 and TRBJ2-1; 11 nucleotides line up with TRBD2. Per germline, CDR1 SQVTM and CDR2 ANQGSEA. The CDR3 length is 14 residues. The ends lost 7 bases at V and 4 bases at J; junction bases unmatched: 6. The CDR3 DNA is TGCAGCGCTTCCGGGACTAGCGGATACAATGAGCAGTTCTTC. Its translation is CSASGTSGYNEQFF.

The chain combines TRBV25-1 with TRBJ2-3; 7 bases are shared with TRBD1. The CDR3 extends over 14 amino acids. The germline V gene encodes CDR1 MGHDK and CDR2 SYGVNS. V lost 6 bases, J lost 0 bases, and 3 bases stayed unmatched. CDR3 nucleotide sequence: TGTGCCAGCAGCGTGACAGGGAGCACAGATACGCAGTATTTT. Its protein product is CASSVTGSTDTQYF.

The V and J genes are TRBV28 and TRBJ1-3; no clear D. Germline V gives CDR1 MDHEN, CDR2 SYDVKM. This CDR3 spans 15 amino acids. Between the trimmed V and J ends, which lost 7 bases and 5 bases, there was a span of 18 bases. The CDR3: CASTPPAPERNTIYF. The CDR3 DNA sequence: TGTGCCAGCACCCCCCCAGCCCCGGAGAGAAACACCATATATTTT. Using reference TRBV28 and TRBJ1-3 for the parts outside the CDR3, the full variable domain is DVKVTQSSRYLVKRTGEKVFLECVQDMDHENMFWYRQDPGLGLRLIYFSYDVKMKEKGDIPEGYSVSREKKERFSLILESASTNQTSMYLCASTPPAPERNTIYFGEGSWLTVV.

The CDR3 protein is CAWRGQGARQPQHF. CDR3 coding DNA: TGTGCCTGGAGGGGACAGGGGGCCCGGCAGCCCCAGCATTTT. This sequence joins TRBV30 and TRBJ1-5, with 12 bases fitting TRBD1. This CDR3 has 14 residues. V gave up 3 bases and J gave up 7 bases; unmatched junction bases: 4. Per germline, CDR1 GTSNPN and CDR2 SVGIG (reference sequence).

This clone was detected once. The CDR3, as DNA: TGTGCCAGCAGTCCTGGGACTGTCAATGAGCAGTTCTTC. Translation gives CASSPGTVNEQFF. The chain has TRBV27 and TRBJ2-1, with a tentative D call TRBD2 (6 bases). Trimming left V 5 bases short and J 6 bases short, with 11 bases between. The germline V gene encodes CDR1 MNHEY and CDR2 SMNVEV (reference sequence). The CDR3 is 13 residues long.

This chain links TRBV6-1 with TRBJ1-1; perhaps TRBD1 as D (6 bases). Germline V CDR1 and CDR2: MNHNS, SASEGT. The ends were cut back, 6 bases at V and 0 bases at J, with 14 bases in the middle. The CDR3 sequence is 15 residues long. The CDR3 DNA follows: TGTGCCAGCAGCCAGGGCGGGGGCATGAACACTGAAGCTTTCTTT. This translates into CASSQGGGMNTEAFF.

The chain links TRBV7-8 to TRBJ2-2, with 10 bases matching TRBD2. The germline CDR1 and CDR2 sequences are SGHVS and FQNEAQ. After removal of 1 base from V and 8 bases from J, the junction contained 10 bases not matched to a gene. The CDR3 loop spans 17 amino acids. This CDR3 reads CASSLVRSSGSEGELFF. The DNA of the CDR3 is TGTGCCAGCAGCTTAGTTAGGTCTAGCGGGAGCGAGGGGGAGCTGTTTTTT.

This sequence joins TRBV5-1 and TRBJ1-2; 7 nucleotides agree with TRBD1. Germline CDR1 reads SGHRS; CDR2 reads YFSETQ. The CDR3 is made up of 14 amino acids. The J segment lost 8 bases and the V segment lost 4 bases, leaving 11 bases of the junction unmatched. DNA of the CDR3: TGCGCCAGCAGCGCACCTACAGGGGTCGGCGGCTACACCTTC. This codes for CASSAPTGVGGYTF. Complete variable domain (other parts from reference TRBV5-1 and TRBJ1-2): KAGVTQTPRYLIKTRGQQVTLSCSPISGHRSVSWYQQTPGQGLQFLFEYFSETQRNKGNFPGRFSGRQFSNSRSEMNVSTLELGDSALYLCASSAPTGVGGYTFGSGTRLTVV.

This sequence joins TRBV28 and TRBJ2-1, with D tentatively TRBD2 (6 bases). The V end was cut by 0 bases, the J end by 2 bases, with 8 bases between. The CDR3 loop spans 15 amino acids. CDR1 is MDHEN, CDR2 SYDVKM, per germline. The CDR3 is CASSLWGEAYNEQFF. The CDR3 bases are TGTGCCAGCAGTTTATGGGGGGAGGCCTACAATGAGCAGTTCTTC.

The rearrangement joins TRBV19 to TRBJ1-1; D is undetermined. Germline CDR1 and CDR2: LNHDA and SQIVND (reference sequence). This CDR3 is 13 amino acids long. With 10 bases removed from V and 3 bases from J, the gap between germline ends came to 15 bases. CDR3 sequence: CANPESRDTEAFF. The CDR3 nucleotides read TGTGCCAATCCTGAGTCCCGGGACACTGAAGCTTTCTTT.

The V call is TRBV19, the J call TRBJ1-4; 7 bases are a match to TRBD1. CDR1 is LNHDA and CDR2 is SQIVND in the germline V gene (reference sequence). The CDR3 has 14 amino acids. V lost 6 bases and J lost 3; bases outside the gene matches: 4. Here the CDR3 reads CASRDRRANEKLFF. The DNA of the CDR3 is TGTGCCAGTAGGGACAGGCGCGCTAATGAAAAACTGTTTTTT.

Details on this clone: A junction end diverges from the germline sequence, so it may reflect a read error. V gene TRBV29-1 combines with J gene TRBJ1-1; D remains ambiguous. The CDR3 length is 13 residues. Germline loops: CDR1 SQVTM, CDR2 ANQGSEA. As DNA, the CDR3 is TGTTCCGGGGTCGGGCAGATGAACACTGAAGCTTTCTTT. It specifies CSGVGQMNTEAFF.

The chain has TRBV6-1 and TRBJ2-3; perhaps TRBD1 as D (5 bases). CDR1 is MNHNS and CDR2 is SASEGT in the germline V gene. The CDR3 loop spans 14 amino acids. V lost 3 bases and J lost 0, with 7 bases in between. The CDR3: CASSEDTSTDTQYF. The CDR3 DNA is TGTGCCAGCAGTGAGGACACTAGCACAGATACGCAGTATTTT.

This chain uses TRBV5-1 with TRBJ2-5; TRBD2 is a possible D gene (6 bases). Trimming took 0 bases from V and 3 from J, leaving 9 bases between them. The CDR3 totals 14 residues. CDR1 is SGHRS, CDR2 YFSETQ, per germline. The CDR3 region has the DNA TGCGCCAGCAGCTTGGGCGGCGGGAAAGAGACCCAGTACTTC. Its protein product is CASSLGGGKETQYF.